The next 7 T cell receptor beta chains were all read from a single sample in a study of CD8+ T cells in alopecia areata. Specified treatment: oral pan-JAK inhibitor, 5-10 mg twice daily. TCR sequencing used cDNA made by reverse transcription of extracted RNA. Method: immunoSEQ multiplex PCR; TCRdb's copy keeps in-frame clones and lacks some. The sample lists around 200,000 clones; approximately 53% were seen once. The source was CD8+ T cells sorted from blood, collected at week 24, from a patient treated with tofacitinib. The receptors derive from a human donor with alopecia areata.

The table lists this clone with a count of one. V and J are TRBV30 and TRBJ1-2; D gene ambiguous. Per germline, CDR1 GTSNPN and CDR2 SVGIG (reference sequence). The CDR3 runs to 12 residues. The V and J ends lost 1 base and 3 bases respectively, with 6 bases between them. Written as DNA, the CDR3 is TGTGCCTGGAGTGGCTACGACTATGGCTACACCTTC. It yields the protein CAWSGYDYGYTF.

V and J are TRBV6-5 and TRBJ1-1; no clear D gene. The germline gives CDR1 MNHEY, CDR2 SVGAGI. CDR3 length: 14 amino acids. Trimming removed 0 bases from V and 7 bases from J, with 12 bases in between. CDR3: CASSYSEGPSEAFF. CDR3 coding DNA: TGTGCCAGCAGTTACTCTGAGGGTCCAAGTGAAGCTTTCTTT.

This clone was counted only a few times. The chain is built from TRBV6-6 and TRBJ1-2, with no clear D. The V gene's germline CDR1 is MNHNY and CDR2 SVGAGI (reference sequence). The CDR3 has 13 amino acids. Trimming pared 3 bases from V and 8 bases from J, leaving 13 bases between. CDR3 DNA sequence: TGTGCCAGCAGTTATTCAGACCGGTCGGGCTACACCTTC. As protein: CASSYSDRSGYTF.

This clone turned up a few times. Sequence at one end of the junction differs from germline and may be a read error. This chain connects TRBV7-2 to TRBJ2-1; D is ambiguous. Germline V gene sequence: CDR1 SGHTA, CDR2 FQGNSA. This CDR3 has 13 amino acids. DNA for the CDR3: TGCGCCAGCAGCTTGTCTATCGGGAATGAGCAGTTCTTC. It yields the protein CASSLSIGNEQFF.

This chain links TRBV29-1 with TRBJ2-3, with D tentatively TRBD1 (6 bases). This CDR3 contains 11 residues. Germline values: CDR1 SQVTM, CDR2 ANQGSEA. V was clipped by 6 bases and J by 6 bases, with 10 bases between them. The DNA for the CDR3 is TGCAGCGTAGACCAGGGGGATACGCAGTATTTT. Translation: CSVDQGDTQYF.

This clone appeared once. The chain has TRBV9 and TRBJ2-7, with D unclear. Trimming took off 0 bases at V and 0 bases at J, with 7 bases between the two ends. The CDR3 loop spans 14 amino acids. Germline assignment: CDR1 SGDLS and CDR2 YYNGEE. The CDR3 protein is CASSVALGSYEQYF. As DNA, the CDR3 is TGTGCCAGCAGCGTAGCTCTAGGCTCCTACGAGCAGTACTTC.

This clone was seen a few times. The rearrangement uses TRBV6-6 and TRBJ2-3; a weak D match, TRBD1 (5 bases). Trimming shortened V by 0 bases and J by 5 bases, and 9 bases separated the two germline ends. CDR3 size: 14 residues. Germline V gene data show CDR1 as MNHNY and CDR2 as SVGAGI (reference sequence). This CDR3 reads CASSYSSQGDTQYF. DNA for the CDR3: TGTGCCAGCAGTTACTCCAGTCAGGGAGATACGCAGTATTTT.